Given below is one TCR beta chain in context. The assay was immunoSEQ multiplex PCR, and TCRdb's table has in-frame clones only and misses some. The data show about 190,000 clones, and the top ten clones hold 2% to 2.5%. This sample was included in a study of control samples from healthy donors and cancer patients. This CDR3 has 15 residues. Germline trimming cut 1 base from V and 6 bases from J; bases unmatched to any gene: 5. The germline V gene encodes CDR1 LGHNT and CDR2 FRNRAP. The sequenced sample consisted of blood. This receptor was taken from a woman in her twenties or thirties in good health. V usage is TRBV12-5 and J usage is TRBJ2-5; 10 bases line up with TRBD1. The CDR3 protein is CASGLGTGGPKTQYF. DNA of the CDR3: TGTGCTAGTGGTTTGGGGACAGGGGGTCCGAAGACCCAGTACTTC. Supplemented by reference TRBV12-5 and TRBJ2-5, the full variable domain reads DARVTQTPRHKVTEMGQEVTMRCQPILGHNTVFWYRQTMMQGLELLAYFRNRAPLDDSGMPKDRFSAEMPDATLATLKIQPSEPRDSAVYFCASGLGTGGPKTQYFGPGTRLLVL.